Listed below are T cell receptor beta chains from one sample, sequenced in a study of T cells and Merkel cell carcinoma outcomes. Profiling relied on immunoSEQ multiplex PCR, and the TCRdb table lists in-frame clones only, not all of them. The table records under 25,000 clones, roughly 80% of them present only once. The sequenced sample was tumor tissue from Merkel cell carcinoma. The receptor source for this set is a human donor with Merkel cell carcinoma. CDR3s include the opening cysteine and the closing phenylalanine or tryptophan. A D gene is named only where the DNA matches it firmly. Size values are once, few and many counts, or a class for expanded clones, and some rows have none.

-,TRBV21-1,-,TRBJ2-1,CASSKRPGSWFF,TGTGCCAGCAGCAAACGTCCCGGATCGTGGTTCTTC
TRBD2,TRBV18,once,TRBJ2-2,CASSPRQLWTSTAGELFF,TGTGCCAGCTCACCACGGCAATTGTGGACTAGTACCGCCGGGGAGCTGTTTTTT
-,TRBV29-1,-,TRBJ1-4,CSVEERQKGKLFF,TGCAGCGTTGAAGAGAGGCAGAAGGGAAAACTGTTTTTT
TRBD1,TRBV4-1,-,TRBJ1-1,CASTEWTGATEAFF,TGCGCCAGCACCGAATGGACAGGGGCCACTGAAGCTTTCTTT
TRBD2,TRBV7-3,-,TRBJ2-7,CASSLIGSGTAYEQYF,TGTGCCAGCAGCTTAATAGGTAGCGGGACCGCCTACGAGCAGTACTTC
-,TRBV15,-,TRBJ1-4,CATGTGGEKLFF,TGTGCCACCGGTACGGGCGGCGAAAAACTGTTTTTT
-,TRBV7-8,-,TRBJ2-7,CASSLAAAGSGHEQYF,TGTGCCAGCAGCTTAGCAGCGGCAGGGTCGGGGCACGAGCAGTACTTC
-,TRBV5-4,-,TRBJ1-6,CASSLELNSPLHF,TGTGCCAGCAGCTTGGAGCTAAATTCACCCCTCCACTTT
TRBD2,TRBV5-1,-,TRBJ2-7,CASSSRLAGPYEQYF,TGCGCCAGCAGCTCGAGACTAGCGGGTCCCTACGAGCAGTACTTC
-,TRBV30,-,TRBJ1-2,CACADRIIVNGYTF,TGTGCCTGCGCCGACAGGATCATTGTAAATGGCTACACCTTC
-,TRBV7-8,-,TRBJ1-1,CASRLPRGEAFF,TGTGCCAGCAGACTTCCGAGGGGTGAAGCTTTCTTT
TRBD1,TRBV29-1,few,TRBJ2-2,CSVARDSPNTGELFF,TGCAGCGTGGCTAGGGACAGCCCAAACACCGGGGAGCTGTTTTTT
-,TRBV9,few,TRBJ2-3,CASSSGATSTDTQYF,TGTGCCAGCAGCTCCGGGGCAACTAGCACAGATACGCAGTATTTT
TRBD2,TRBV13,-,TRBJ2-2,CASSWSGGGNTGELFF,TGTGCCAGCAGCTGGAGCGGGGGGGGAAACACCGGGGAGCTGTTTTTT
TRBD2,TRBV7-6,-,TRBJ2-5,CASSLGAAGEGTQYF,TGTGCCAGCAGCTTAGGAGCAGCGGGGGAGGGGACCCAGTACTTC
TRBD1,TRBV4-1,-,TRBJ2-6,CASCPGQGAGGANVLTF,TGCGCCAGCTGCCCGGGACAGGGGGCGGGTGGGGCCAACGTCCTGACTTTC
-,TRBV7-9,-,TRBJ2-2,CASSLDLSTGELFF,TGTGCCAGCAGCTTAGATTTGAGCACCGGGGAGCTGTTTTTT
TRBD1,TRBV7-9,-,TRBJ1-1,CASSPTGVNTEAFF,TGTGCCAGCAGCCCTACAGGGGTGAACACTGAAGCTTTCTTT
-,TRBV18,-,TRBJ2-5,CASSPGSHLGTQYF,TGTGCCAGCTCACCCGGCAGTCATTTGGGGACCCAGTACTTC
-,TRBV28,-,TRBJ1-1,CASSLLGVLNTEAFF,TGTGCCAGCAGTTTGTTGGGGGTTTTGAACACTGAAGCTTTCTTT
-,TRBV5-1,once,TRBJ2-7,CASSLYLTGMLMGGYEQYF,TGCGCCAGCAGCTTGTATCTGACAGGGATGCTTATGGGGGGATACGAGCAGTACTTC
-,TRBV4-1,-,TRBJ1-5,CASSQSNQPNQPQHF,TGCGCCAGCAGCCAATCTAACCAGCCCAATCAGCCCCAGCATTTT
-,TRBV10-3,-,TRBJ2-1,CAINIALVDEQFF,TGTGCCATCAATATTGCACTAGTTGATGAGCAGTTCTTC
-,TRBV27,-,TRBJ2-7,CASSLEARGSYEQYF,TGTGCCAGCAGTTTAGAGGCTAGGGGGTCCTACGAGCAGTACTTC
-,TRBV6-6,-,TRBJ1-1,CATSKKGNTEAFF,TGTGCCACGTCAAAGAAAGGGAACACTGAAGCTTTCTTT
-,TRBV5-1,-,TRBJ1-1,CASSPRTANTEAFF,TGCGCCAGCAGCCCCCGGACGGCTAACACTGAAGCTTTCTTT
TRBD2,TRBV7-6,-,TRBJ2-1,CASSLVSSGDNEQFF,TGTGCCAGCAGCTTAGTTTCTAGCGGGGACAATGAGCAGTTCTTC
-,TRBV11-2,-,TRBJ1-2,CASSKITGTILF,TGTGCCAGCAGCAAAATTACCGGGACAATATTATTC
TRBD2,TRBV18,-,TRBJ2-1,CASSPGRAGLNEQFF,TGTGCCAGCTCACCGGGGAGGGCCGGGTTAAATGAGCAGTTCTTC